This TCR beta chain appears in the sequencing data of a study of shared clonotypes between healthy human individuals. Cells designated naive CD8 were CD45RO-negative and were positively selected for CCR7, with terminally differentiated effector memory CD45RA+ cells excluded. HIV-negative, healthy adults without recent acute infections or vaccinations were the donors. Assay execution took place at the deep level. Data came from immunoSEQ multiplex PCR; TCRdb stores just in-frame clones and leaves some out. Among hundreds of thousands of clones listed, around 93% were seen once. The germline V and J ends were trimmed by 7 bases and 10 bases, with 5 bases remaining between them. The V gene's germline CDR1 is MNHNS and CDR2 SASEGT. The CDR3 runs to 9 residues.

Sequencing was carried out using naive CD8+ T cells sorted from blood. The clonotype was recovered from a man between 25 and 39 years old in good health. The V call is TRBV6-1, the J call TRBJ1-5; D is unresolved. CDR3 DNA sequence: TGTGCCAGCACCCCCCCCCAGCATTTT. It is translated as CASTPPQHF.